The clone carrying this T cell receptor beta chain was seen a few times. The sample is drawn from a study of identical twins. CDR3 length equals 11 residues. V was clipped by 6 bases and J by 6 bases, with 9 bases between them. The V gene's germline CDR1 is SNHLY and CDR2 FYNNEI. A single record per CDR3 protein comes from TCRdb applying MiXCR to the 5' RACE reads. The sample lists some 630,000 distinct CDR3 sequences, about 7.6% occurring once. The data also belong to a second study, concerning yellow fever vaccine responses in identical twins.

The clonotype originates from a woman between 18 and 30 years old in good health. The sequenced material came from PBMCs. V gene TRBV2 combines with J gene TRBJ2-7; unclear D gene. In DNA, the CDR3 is TGTGCCAGCAGCCAGATGGGCGAGCAGTACTTC. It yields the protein CASSQMGEQYF.